The 9 T cell receptor beta chains below come from one sample, sequenced in a study of OX40 agonist ivuxolimab in advanced cancers. The table came from immunoSEQ multiplex PCR; TCRdb's copy has only in-frame clones and leaves some out. The sample yields under 100,000 clones, 89% seen once. The sequencing used CD4+ or CD8+ T cells sorted from blood, collected in a trial of the OX40 agonist ivuxolimab. These receptors all stem from an adult with an advanced solid tumor such as melanoma, head and neck, liver or kidney cancer.

This sequence joins TRBV7-2 and TRBJ1-3; D is undetermined. V was trimmed by 3 bases and J by 0 bases, leaving 12 bases between them. Germline loops: CDR1 SGHTA, CDR2 FQGNSA. CDR3 length equals 16 residues. The CDR3 sequence is CASSLSSVNSGNTIYF. DNA for the CDR3: TGTGCCAGCAGCTTGTCCTCAGTAAACTCTGGAAACACCATATATTTT.

The genes are TRBV10-3 and TRBJ2-5; 11 positions match TRBD2. The germline CDR1 and CDR2 sequences are ENHRY and SYGVKD. J gave up 5 bases and V 3 bases, and 8 bases lay outside the gene matches. The CDR3 contains 16 residues. Here the CDR3 reads CAISDLAGGFRETQYF. CDR3 nucleotides: TGTGCCATCAGTGACCTAGCGGGGGGATTTCGGGAGACCCAGTACTTC.

This clone was observed a single time. V and J are TRBV5-1 and TRBJ1-3; D not certain. The CDR3 covers 15 residues. The germline V gene encodes CDR1 SGHRS and CDR2 YFSETQ. The V and J ends lost 5 bases and 0 bases respectively, with 12 bases between them. The chain's CDR3 is CASSRGVSSGNTIYF. CDR3 in DNA: TGCGCCAGCAGTCGCGGGGTTTCCTCTGGAAACACCATATATTTT.

V is TRBV7-3 and J is TRBJ2-3; the D is unclear. The CDR3 is 14 residues long. Trimming took off 2 bases at V and 7 bases at J, with 13 bases between the two ends. Germline CDR1 SGHTA, CDR2 FQGTGA. The CDR3: CASSLEPRVYTQYF. The CDR3 coding sequence is TGTGCCAGCAGCTTAGAGCCAAGAGTATATACGCAGTATTTT.

CDR3 in amino acids: CASSLSRNSNQPQHF. The CDR3 coding sequence is TGTGCCAGCAGCTTGTCGCGAAATAGCAATCAGCCCCAGCATTTT. This chain connects TRBV7-9 to TRBJ1-5; D gene ambiguous. Deletions cut 3 bases from V and 0 bases from J, with 9 bases between. CDR3 length: 15 amino acids. Germline CDR1 reads SEHNR; CDR2 reads FQNEAQ (reference sequence). The full variable domain, completed using reference TRBV7-9 and TRBJ1-5, is DTGVSQNPRHKITKRGQNVTFRCDPISEHNRLYWYRQTLGQGPEFLTYFQNEAQLEKSRLLSDRFSAERPKGSFSTLEIQRTEQGDSAMYLCASSLSRNSNQPQHFGDGTRLSIL.

The CDR3 loop reads CASSPLPEDSYNEQFF. DNA of the CDR3: TGTGCCAGCTCACCCCTCCCGGAGGACTCCTACAATGAGCAGTTCTTC. This sequence joins TRBV18 and TRBJ2-1; the D gene is possibly TRBD2 (5 bases). Germline V gene sequence: CDR1 KGHSH, CDR2 LQKENI. CDR3 length equals 16 residues. Trimming cost V 3 bases and J 0 bases, with 12 bases left between them.

The rearrangement links TRBV19 to TRBJ2-3; the D call may be TRBD1 or TRBD2 (5 bases each). V was shortened by 6 bases and J by 4 bases, with 17 bases between the two germline ends. Germline V lookup: CDR1 LNHDA, CDR2 SQIVND (reference sequence). This CDR3 contains 15 residues. The CDR3 reads CASSPQGRGSDTQYF. DNA for the CDR3: TGTGCCAGTAGCCCCCAGGGCCGGGGCTCAGATACGCAGTATTTT.

CDR3 sequence: CASSVEPRSGSGSGTDTQYF. In nucleotides, the CDR3 is TGTGCCAGCAGCGTAGAACCCCGGTCAGGGTCGGGCTCTGGCACAGATACGCAGTATTTT. The V gene is TRBV9, the J gene TRBJ2-3; perhaps TRBD1 as D (5 bases). Between the trimmed V and J ends, which lost 0 bases and 1 base, there was a span of 24 bases. Germline V gives CDR1 SGDLS, CDR2 YYNGEE. This CDR3 has 20 residues.

The V gene is TRBV18, the J gene TRBJ1-4; D remains ambiguous. This CDR3 has 14 amino acids. Germline V lookup: CDR1 KGHSH, CDR2 LQKENI. The V gene lost 8 bases and the J gene lost 0 bases, with 10 bases spanning the gap. The CDR3: CASRPVATNEKLFF. Written as DNA, the CDR3 is TGTGCCAGCCGACCCGTGGCAACTAATGAAAAACTGTTTTTT. Variable domain in full (rest from reference TRBV18 and TRBJ1-4): NAGVMQNPRHLVRRRGQEARLRCSPMKGHSHVYWYRQLPEEGLKFMVYLQKENIIDESGMPKERFSAEFPKEGPSILRIQQVVRGDSAAYFCASRPVATNEKLFFGSGTQLSVL.